This entry lists 20 T cell receptor beta chains sequenced from one sample in a study of blood T cell repertoires in COVID-19. The protocol was immunoSEQ multiplex PCR, while the TCRdb copy is restricted to in-frame clones and leaves out a portion. The sample has around 330,000 clones; 85% are singletons. The sample consisted of PBMCs or T cells enriched from blood (not recorded which). These receptors all come from a woman in her 30s who had been exposed to COVID-19.

V is TRBV19 and J is TRBJ1-4, with D uncertain. Germline V gives CDR1 LNHDA, CDR2 SQIVND (reference sequence). The CDR3 spans 17 residues. V was pared by 3 bases and J by 3 bases, with 17 bases between. CDR3 sequence reads: CASSMTGGRAANEKLFF. DNA for the CDR3: TGTGCCAGTAGTATGACGGGCGGGAGGGCGGCTAATGAAAAACTGTTTTTT.

The CDR3 sequence: CASSLGFLRDRGAETQYF. The CDR3 bases are TGCGCCAGCAGCTTGGGGTTCCTACGGGACAGGGGTGCCGAGACCCAGTACTTC. This chain joins TRBV5-1 and TRBJ2-5, with 10 bases matching TRBD1. This CDR3 is built from 18 residues. Per germline, CDR1 SGHRS and CDR2 YFSETQ. Trimming cost V 0 bases and J 5 bases; bases outside gene matches: 13.

J is TRBJ2-3 and V is TRBV7-2; 10 bases map to TRBD1. CDR1 and CDR2 from the germline V gene are SGHTA and FQGNSA. After removal of 5 bases from V and 6 bases from J, the junction contained 5 bases not matched to a gene. The CDR3 length is 14 residues. CDR3 protein: CASSPTGGYDTQYF. Written as DNA, the CDR3 is TGTGCCAGCAGCCCGACAGGGGGCTACGATACGCAGTATTTT.

The chain carries TRBV24-1 and TRBJ1-2; D possibly corresponds to TRBD1 (6 bases). The length of the CDR3 is 14 residues. Germline CDR1 and CDR2: KGHDR and SFDVKD. Trimming shortened V by 4 bases and J by 5 bases, and 13 bases separated the two germline ends. The CDR3 DNA reads as TGTGCCACCAGTGACACAGGGTACCCTTATGGCTACACCTTC. This encodes CATSDTGYPYGYTF.

The rearrangement links TRBV27 to TRBJ1-5; D is ambiguous. Per the germline V gene, CDR1 is MNHEY and CDR2 is SMNVEV (reference sequence). Deletions cut 6 bases from V and 5 bases from J, with 17 bases between. The CDR3 consists of 15 residues. The CDR3 sequence is CASSHNVQEHQPQHF. CDR3 bases: TGTGCCAGCAGCCATAACGTGCAGGAACATCAGCCCCAGCATTTT.

The chain links TRBV7-3 to TRBJ2-7; TRBD1 agrees at 7 bases. The CDR3 sequence is 14 residues long. V shed 0 bases and J 3 bases; nucleotides not matched to a gene: 2. CDR1 and CDR2 from the germline V gene are SGHTA and FQGTGA. The CDR3 protein is CASSLTGGNYEQYF. The CDR3, as DNA: TGTGCCAGCAGCTTAACAGGGGGCAACTACGAGCAGTACTTC.

This clone was recorded once. The rearrangement links TRBV11-2 to TRBJ2-5, with TRBD2 matching over 10 bases. The V segment lost 4 bases and the J segment 7 bases; nucleotides outside the gene matches: 6. From germline, CDR1 is SGHAT and CDR2 FQNNGV. CDR3 length: 14 amino acids. The CDR3 nucleotides are TGTGCCAGCAGCTCGAGCGGGGGGGTTTCGACCCAGTACTTC. Its translation: CASSSSGGVSTQYF.

The chain has TRBV9 and TRBJ2-1; possible D gene TRBD1, 6 bases. Germline CDR1 is SGDLS and CDR2 is YYNGEE. V lost 2 bases and J lost 3, with 12 bases in between. This CDR3 contains 15 residues. In DNA form, the CDR3 reads TGTGCCAGCAGCGTCTCCGGGACAAGCTACAATGAGCAGTTCTTC. Protein: CASSVSGTSYNEQFF.

Only one count was recorded for this clone. V and J are TRBV9 and TRBJ2-1, with D tentatively TRBD1 (6 bases). The germline gives CDR1 SGDLS, CDR2 YYNGEE. The CDR3 covers 15 residues. V was cut by 4 bases and J by 5 bases, with 16 bases left in between. This CDR3 is CASSPSGTPDNEQFF. The CDR3 nucleotides read TGTGCCAGCAGCCCTTCCGGGACACCTGACAATGAGCAGTTCTTC.

This chain links TRBV3-1 (or the pseudogene TRBV3-2) with TRBJ2-3; TRBD2 aligns across 8 bases. CDR1 is LGHDT, CDR2 YNNKEL, per germline (reference sequence). With V trimmed by 4 bases and J by 5 bases, 5 bases remained unmatched. The CDR3 is made up of 14 amino acids. The CDR3 DNA reads as TGTGCCAGCAGCCCCGGGGGGGCTGGAGATACGCAGTATTTT. As protein: CASSPGGAGDTQYF.

The J gene is TRBJ1-2, the V gene TRBV7-9, with a possible D match to TRBD1 (6 bases). The V end lost 5 bases, the J end lost 8 bases, and 21 bases lay between the germline ends. The length of the CDR3 is 15 residues. CDR1 SEHNR and CDR2 FQNEAQ come from the germline V gene (reference sequence). In DNA, the CDR3 is TGTGCCAGCAGCCTGACAGGAGTCCCGGCTAAAGGCTACACCTTC. Protein: CASSLTGVPAKGYTF.

The genes are TRBV30 and TRBJ2-3; perhaps TRBD1 as D (5 bases). The germline CDR1 and CDR2 sequences are GTSNPN and SVGIG (reference sequence). V was shortened by 0 bases and J by 2 bases, with 9 bases between the two germline ends. The CDR3 runs 14 residues. CDR3 sequence reads: CAWSVQGLTDTQYF. For the CDR3, the DNA is TGTGCCTGGAGTGTCCAGGGCCTCACAGATACGCAGTATTTT.

This chain joins TRBV9 and TRBJ2-1, with 8 positions matching TRBD2. Per the germline V gene, CDR1 is SGDLS and CDR2 is YYNGEE. V gave up 0 bases and J gave up 10 bases; unmatched junction bases: 6. The CDR3 is 14 amino acids. In DNA form, the CDR3 reads TGTGCCAGCAGCGTAGCGGGAGGGTCGGAGGAGCAGTTCTTC. Protein product: CASSVAGGSEEQFF.

This chain uses TRBV6-1 with TRBJ2-1; D might be TRBD2 (6 bases). V shed 3 bases and J shed 1 base, with 10 bases lying between them. The CDR3 loop spans 15 amino acids. Germline values: CDR1 MNHNS, CDR2 SASEGT. CDR3 amino acids: CASSDGSQSYNEQFF. The CDR3 DNA sequence: TGTGCCAGCAGTGACGGGAGCCAGTCCTACAATGAGCAGTTCTTC.

The gene calls are TRBV5-4 and TRBJ2-7, with 8 bases matching TRBD2. CDR3 length: 16 amino acids. CDR1 SGHNT and CDR2 YYREEE come from the germline V gene (reference sequence). The V and J ends lost 3 bases and 4 bases, in that order; junction bases with no gene match: 12. The CDR3 bases are TGTGCCAGCAGCTCGGCCAGCGGGAGTGTTATATACGAGCAGTACTTC. It specifies CASSSASGSVIYEQYF.

The chain combines TRBV7-8 with TRBJ1-3; 10 nucleotides agree with TRBD1. The CDR3 is 18 residues long. V trimming: 5 bases; J trimming: 0 bases; junction bases outside the gene matches: 10. In germline, CDR1 is SGHVS, CDR2 FQNEAQ. CDR3 coding DNA: TGTGCCAGCAGCCCCTGGCGGGACAGGGGCGGCTCTGGAAACACCATATATTTT. This translates into CASSPWRDRGGSGNTIYF.

A note on this clone: At one boundary the junction diverges from the germline segment, which might be a read error. V and J are TRBV14 and TRBJ2-7; maybe TRBD2 (5 bases). The germline V gene encodes CDR1 SGHDN and CDR2 FVKESK. The CDR3 length is 16 residues. The CDR3 region has the DNA TGTGCCAGCAGACAAGACGGGGTGGGGAACTCCTACGAGCAGTACTTC. Residues: CASRQDGVGNSYEQYF.

In this sample, this clone turned up once. This sequence joins TRBV10-3 and TRBJ1-6; possible D gene TRBD1, 5 bases. This CDR3 contains 16 residues. Germline V lookup: CDR1 ENHRY, CDR2 SYGVKD. The V gene lost 4 bases and the J gene lost 4 bases, with 14 bases spanning the gap. The CDR3, as DNA: TGTGCCATCAGTGGGCAGGGTGGGCGGTATAATTCACCCCTCCACTTT. It yields the protein CAISGQGGRYNSPLHF.

The rearrangement links TRBV5-4 to TRBJ1-4, with 10 bases lining up with TRBD1. The V gene end was trimmed by 4 bases and the J gene end by 2 bases; junction bases not matched to a gene: 2. Germline-derived CDR1 and CDR2 are SGHNT and YYREEE (reference sequence). The CDR3 totals 15 residues. The CDR3: CASSRQGATNEKLFF. CDR3 DNA: TGTGCCAGCAGCCGACAGGGGGCGACTAATGAAAAACTGTTTTTT.

The genes are TRBV3-1 (or the pseudogene TRBV3-2) and TRBJ1-2, with D maybe TRBD1 (6 bases). The CDR3 is made up of 15 amino acids. CDR1 and CDR2 from the germline V gene are LGHDT and YNNKEL (reference sequence). The V end lost 1 base, the J end lost 8 bases, and 17 bases lay between the germline ends. CDR3 region: CASSQAPGMGAGYTF. The CDR3, as DNA: TGTGCCAGCAGCCAAGCCCCCGGCATGGGGGCGGGCTACACCTTC.